This T cell receptor (beta chain) was profiled in a study of Ad26.COV2.S vaccination and SARS-CoV-2 variants. About the research overall: Participants got Ad26.COV2.S intramuscularly, once or twice 56 days apart. Study outcomes and limitations: Spike-specific CD8+ and CD4+ T cell responses reportedly showed substantial breadth after vaccination.

Germline-derived CDR1 and CDR2 are SGHNT and YENEEA. This CDR3 contains 14 residues. Trimming stripped 1 base from V and 2 bases from J, with 9 bases between. This sample's treatment: roughly 18 received Ad26.COV2.S at low or high dose, single or two shots; 5 received placebo; per-sample allocation not given. Each sample was drawn 63 days after the first injection (of vaccine or placebo). As its vector, the vaccine had Ad26, which expressed Wuhan-strain SARS-CoV-2 spike. This table comes from immunoSEQ multiplex PCR, and its TCRdb copy is limited to in-frame clones, with some not included. The table shows some 370,000 clones, with under 90% occurring only once. With regard to this clone: Its matching antigen is unknown.

This material consisted of peripheral blood, taken in a trial of Ad26.COV2.S vaccine versus placebo. The chain joins TRBV11-3 to TRBJ2-7; D gene uncertain. This clonotype was sampled from a person between 18 and 60 years old who received the Ad26.COV2.S COVID-19 vaccine or a placebo. Here the CDR3 reads CASSLGYLTYEQYF. The CDR3 coding sequence is TGTGCCAGCAGCTTAGGCTACCTTACCTACGAGCAGTACTTC.